This T cell receptor (beta chain) emerged from a study of blood T cell repertoires in COVID-19. As for the study in general: Specimens from acute and convalescent COVID-19 originated in the United States, Italy and Spain.

Per the study methods: It was from reference gene primer amplification that nucleated cell counts were estimated. Sequencing used immunoSEQ multiplex PCR; TCRdb keeps in-frame clones, though not all of them. That table supplies the V and J calls and clone size; D and trimming were determined from the DNA. The sample has roughly 80,000 clones, approximately 88% seen once; the top ten hold roughly 10%. In its sample, this clone was seen once. Per the germline V gene, CDR1 is LGHDT and CDR2 is YNNKEL (reference sequence). This CDR3 comprises 16 residues. Trimming took 3 bases from V and 5 from J; bases not matched to a gene: 6.

V is TRBV3-1 (or the pseudogene TRBV3-2) and J is TRBJ2-5; 13 nucleotides line up with TRBD2. The sequence was collected from a human donor in a cohort sampled during active COVID-19. The sample taken for sequencing was peripheral blood. The CDR3 here is CASSQRTSGSRETQYF. CDR3 sequence (DNA): TGTGCCAGCAGCCAGCGGACTAGCGGGAGTCGGGAGACCCAGTACTTC.